This passage covers 30 T cell receptor beta chains from one sample sequenced in a study of PD-1 blockade in classical Hodgkin lymphoma. All patients relapsed after autologous stem cell transplantation, and brentuximab vedotin exposure varied. By magnetic negative selection, CD4+ T cells were purified from thawed PBMCs. Assay used: immunoSEQ multiplex PCR; TCRdb lists only in-frame clones, some missing. The sample comprises some 10,000 clones, 60% to 80% of which are singletons, and approximately 4.1% rests with the top ten. The starting material was CD4+ T cells from blood, obtained at baseline. The receptors originated from a human donor with classical Hodgkin lymphoma.

The chain links TRBV9 to TRBJ1-2, with no clear D. Trimming stripped 4 bases from V and 5 bases from J, with 18 bases between. Per germline, CDR1 SGDLS and CDR2 YYNGEE. This CDR3 is built from 15 residues. The CDR3 coding sequence is TGTGCCAGCAGCCAAACGCCGGGCCAGGAGTATGGCTACACCTTC. Its protein product is CASSQTPGQEYGYTF.

The chain combines TRBV7-3 with TRBJ2-2; 7 bases are a match to TRBD1. Germline V CDR1 and CDR2: SGHTA, FQGTGA. J gave up 4 bases and V 3 bases, and 5 bases lay outside the gene matches. The CDR3 has 15 amino acids. This CDR3 reads CASSFLTGSTGELFF. CDR3 sequence (DNA): TGTGCCAGCAGCTTCCTGACAGGGAGCACCGGGGAGCTGTTTTTT.

The chain links TRBV19 to TRBJ2-7; 7 nucleotides line up with TRBD1. Germline CDR1 reads LNHDA; CDR2 reads SQIVND (reference sequence). This CDR3 has 16 residues. The ends lost 4 bases at V and 3 bases at J; junction bases unmatched: 12. CDR3 sequence reads: CASSNGQETGDYEQYF. CDR3 nucleotides: TGTGCCAGTAGTAACGGACAGGAAACCGGGGACTACGAGCAGTACTTC.

The rearrangement links TRBV5-6 to TRBJ1-1, with 9 nucleotides matching TRBD1. The CDR3 extends over 17 amino acids. In germline, CDR1 is SGHDT, CDR2 YYEEEE. The junction had 10 bases not matched to a gene; V was cut back by 0 bases and J by 4 bases. DNA for the CDR3: TGTGCCAGCAGCTTGGTATCAGGGACAGGGTCTATCACTGAAGCTTTCTTT. Its protein is CASSLVSGTGSITEAFF. The full variable domain, completed using reference TRBV5-6 and TRBJ1-1, is DAGVTQSPTHLIKTRGQQVTLRCSPKSGHDTVSWYQQALGQGPQFIFQYYEEEERQRGNFPDRFSGHQFPNYSSELNVNALLLGDSALYLCASSLVSGTGSITEAFFGQGTRLTVV.

The chain carries TRBV11-1 and TRBJ2-3; no reliable D call. This CDR3 comprises 11 residues. Germline-derived CDR1 and CDR2 are SGHAT and FQDESV (reference sequence). V lost 4 bases, J lost 6 bases, and 5 bases lay in between. This CDR3 is CASSSRDTQYF. CDR3 in DNA: TGTGCCAGCAGCTCCCGGGATACGCAGTATTTT. The full variable domain, its missing parts supplied by reference TRBV11-1 and TRBJ2-3, is EAEVAQSPRYKITEKSQAVAFWCDPISGHATLYWYRQILGQGPELLVQFQDESVVDDSQLPKDRFSAERLKGVDSTLKIQPAELGDSAMYLCASSSRDTQYFGPGTRLTVL.

V and J are TRBV9 and TRBJ2-7, with 10 nucleotides matching TRBD1. Per the germline V gene, CDR1 is SGDLS and CDR2 is YYNGEE. The J segment lost 11 bases and the V segment lost 3 bases, leaving 11 bases of the junction unmatched. The CDR3 is 14 residues long. In DNA form, the CDR3 reads TGTGCCAGCAGCGCCGGGACAGGGGCGGGAGAGGAGTACTTC. As protein: CASSAGTGAGEEYF.

V gene TRBV2 combines with J gene TRBJ2-7, with D perhaps given as TRBD1 or TRBD2 (5 bases each). Germline V gene sequence: CDR1 SNHLY, CDR2 FYNNEI. This CDR3 is built from 14 residues. The V end lost 8 bases, the J end lost 6 bases, and 20 bases lay between the germline ends. The CDR3 reads CASAFRAGQGEQYF. CDR3 nucleotides: TGTGCCAGCGCCTTTCGTGCGGGTCAGGGCGAGCAGTACTTC.

The V call is TRBV28, the J call TRBJ1-2, with TRBD1 identical over 8 bases. This CDR3 has 14 amino acids. Trimming removed 6 bases from V and 4 bases from J; junction bases left unmatched: 7. Looked up from germline, CDR1 is MDHEN and CDR2 is SYDVKM. CDR3 sequence reads: CASRAGQALYGYTF. CDR3 DNA sequence: TGTGCCAGCAGGGCGGGACAGGCCCTCTATGGCTACACCTTC.

The J gene is TRBJ2-3, the V gene TRBV6-5, with TRBD2 matching over 7 bases. The CDR3 length is 15 residues. With 5 bases clipped from V and 1 base from J, the junction kept 6 bases outside the gene matches. Germline V gene lookup returns CDR1 MNHEY and CDR2 SVGAGI. CDR3 sequence: CASSPWDYRTDTQYF. In nucleotides, the CDR3 is TGTGCCAGCAGTCCATGGGACTATCGCACAGATACGCAGTATTTT.

The V call is TRBV5-1, the J call TRBJ2-3; D is unclear. The germline gives CDR1 SGHRS, CDR2 YFSETQ. This CDR3 is 15 amino acids long. V was clipped by 5 bases and J by 2 bases, with 15 bases between them. Here the CDR3 reads CASRETPDLTDTQYF. The CDR3 region has the DNA TGCGCCAGCAGGGAGACCCCGGATCTCACAGATACGCAGTATTTT. Looking up the rest from reference TRBV5-1 and TRBJ2-3 gives the full variable domain: KAGVTQTPRYLIKTRGQQVTLSCSPISGHRSVSWYQQTPGQGLQFLFEYFSETQRNKGNFPGRFSGRQFSNSRSEMNVSTLELGDSALYLCASRETPDLTDTQYFGPGTRLTVL.

This rearrangement joins TRBV28 to TRBJ1-5, with TRBD1 identical over 9 bases. The length of the CDR3 is 15 residues. J gave up 4 bases and V 5 bases, and 6 bases lay outside the gene matches. The V gene's germline CDR1 is MDHEN and CDR2 SYDVKM. CDR3 in DNA: TGTGCCAGCAGTACGGAACAGGGGGCTAATCAGCCCCAGCATTTT. Amino acids: CASSTEQGANQPQHF.

This clone was seen a handful of times. The chain combines TRBV29-1 with TRBJ2-7; the D gene is possibly TRBD2 (6 bases). The V gene lost 6 bases and the J gene lost 2 bases, with 17 bases spanning the gap. CDR3 length: 14 residues. CDR1 and CDR2 from the germline V gene are SQVTM and ANQGSEA. In DNA form, the CDR3 reads TGCAGCGTCGGGGGTGCGGAGATTACCTACGAGCAGTACTTC. As protein: CSVGGAEITYEQYF.

This rearrangement joins TRBV10-3 to TRBJ1-2; TRBD1 agrees at 12 bases. CDR1 and CDR2 from the germline V gene are ENHRY and SYGVKD. J was trimmed by 6 bases and V by 7 bases; bases with no gene match: 12. The CDR3 loop spans 16 amino acids. The CDR3 coding sequence is TGTGCCATCACCCCGGGACAGGGGGCCCCGGGTGATGGCTACACCTTC. Translated, it gives CAITPGQGAPGDGYTF.

The genes are TRBV10-3 and TRBJ2-5, with D maybe TRBD2 (5 bases). The CDR3 totals 15 residues. The germline V gene encodes CDR1 ENHRY and CDR2 SYGVKD. Trimming removed 4 bases from V and 4 bases from J, with 16 bases in between. CDR3 sequence reads: CAISGGSGSRETQYF. CDR3 coding DNA: TGTGCCATCAGTGGAGGCTCGGGGAGCCGAGAGACCCAGTACTTC.

The chain combines TRBV28 with TRBJ2-4; 9 nucleotides agree with TRBD1. The CDR3 has 16 residues. The J segment lost 2 bases and the V segment lost 6 bases, leaving 8 bases of the junction unmatched. Per germline, CDR1 MDHEN and CDR2 SYDVKM. The CDR3 region is CASSPGTGWSKNIQYF. The CDR3 DNA sequence: TGTGCCAGCAGCCCCGGGACAGGGTGGTCCAAAAACATTCAGTACTTC.

The chain recombines TRBV7-8 with TRBJ1-2, with D possibly TRBD1 on 5 matching bases. CDR1 and CDR2 from the germline V gene are SGHVS and FQNEAQ. The length of the CDR3 is 13 residues. V was shortened by 7 bases and J by 6 bases, with 15 bases between the two germline ends. The DNA for the CDR3 is TGTGCCAGCACATCCGGGACGGCGGATGGCTACACCTTC. Residues: CASTSGTADGYTF.

This sequence joins TRBV14 and TRBJ2-7; D is possibly TRBD1 or TRBD2 (5 bases each). This CDR3 is built from 14 residues. Trimming left V 5 bases short and J 0 bases short, with 11 bases between. Germline loops: CDR1 SGHDN, CDR2 FVKESK. The CDR3 nucleotides read TGTGCCAGCAGCGTGGGACCGAGCTCCTACGAGCAGTACTTC. Residues: CASSVGPSSYEQYF.

This clone appeared once. The genes are TRBV6-4 and TRBJ2-3; TRBD2 matches 8 bases. This CDR3 region has 16 residues. V dropped 5 bases and J dropped 2; count of bases not matched to a gene: 9. Germline V gene sequence: CDR1 MRHNA, CDR2 SNTAGT. The CDR3 DNA sequence: TGTGCCAGCAGTCCTTGGACGGGAGGGATCACAGATACGCAGTATTTT. Protein: CASSPWTGGITDTQYF.

This sequence joins TRBV6-5 and TRBJ2-5; D may correspond to TRBD1 or TRBD2 (5 bases each). The CDR3 covers 15 residues. Germline assignment: CDR1 MNHEY and CDR2 SVGAGI. V shed 2 bases and J shed 4 bases, with 14 bases lying between them. CDR3 in amino acids: CASSYGVSGTETQYF. The CDR3 DNA sequence: TGTGCCAGCAGTTACGGGGTCAGTGGGACAGAGACCCAGTACTTC.

CDR3 amino acids: CASSVRGDSYNEQFF. In nucleotides, the CDR3 is TGTGCCAGCAGCGTACGCGGGGACTCCTACAATGAGCAGTTCTTC. The chain employs TRBV9 and TRBJ2-1, with D possibly matching TRBD2 (6 bases). Germline V gene lookup returns CDR1 SGDLS and CDR2 YYNGEE. The CDR3 runs 15 residues. Trimming left V 1 base short and J 0 bases short, with 8 bases between.

This chain links TRBV29-1 with TRBJ1-1, with D possibly being TRBD1 (5 bases). Germline lookup yields CDR1 SQVTM and CDR2 ANQGSEA. This CDR3 region has 13 residues. V lost 7 bases and J lost 1, with 13 bases in between. The CDR3 spells CSAQEGTNTEAFF. As DNA, the CDR3 is TGCAGCGCCCAGGAAGGGACGAACACTGAAGCTTTCTTT.

The V and J genes are TRBV28 and TRBJ1-1; 7 nucleotides match TRBD1. In germline, CDR1 is MDHEN, CDR2 SYDVKM. This CDR3 is built from 13 residues. V was clipped by 5 bases and J by 10 bases; unmatched bases: 10. CDR3 in DNA: TGTGCCAGCAGTATCAGGGGGGTCGCACGAGCTTTCTTT. It codes for CASSIRGVARAFF.

The rearrangement joins TRBV6-4 to TRBJ2-2; 12 bases agree with TRBD2. CDR3 size: 16 residues. V shed 4 bases and J 6 bases; nucleotides not matched to a gene: 6. From germline, CDR1 is MRHNA and CDR2 SNTAGT. The CDR3 nucleotides read TGTGCCAGCAGTGTAGAACTAGCGGGAGGCGCCGGGGAGCTGTTTTTT. Translated: CASSVELAGGAGELFF.

This clone occurred once. The rearrangement links TRBV28 to TRBJ1-6, with D unclear. Germline CDR1 reads MDHEN; CDR2 reads SYDVKM. V was pared by 3 bases and J by 9 bases, with 15 bases between. The length of the CDR3 is 15 residues. The CDR3 bases are TGTGCCAGCAGTTTGAGTCTCGGGAGCGTTTCACCCCTCCACTTT. It yields the protein CASSLSLGSVSPLHF.

This sequence joins TRBV5-6 and TRBJ2-6; the D is unclear. Germline V gene data show CDR1 as SGHDT and CDR2 as YYEEEE. The V end lost 2 bases, the J end lost 0 bases, and 6 bases lay between the germline ends. CDR3 length: 15 residues. CDR3 coding DNA: TGTGCCAGCAGCTTCTACAGCTCTGGGGCCAACGTCCTGACTTTC. Amino acids: CASSFYSSGANVLTF.

This clone was observed a handful of times. The rearrangement links TRBV7-9 to TRBJ1-1, with D uncertain. The CDR3 covers 14 residues. V was shortened by 2 bases and J by 0 bases, with 7 bases between the two germline ends. CDR1 and CDR2 from the germline V gene are SEHNR and FQNEAQ (reference sequence). The DNA for the CDR3 is TGTGCCAGCAGCTTATTTGGGCTGAACACTGAAGCTTTCTTT. Amino acid sequence: CASSLFGLNTEAFF.

V gene TRBV19 combines with J gene TRBJ2-1, with TRBD2 as a possible D gene (5 bases). V was cut by 4 bases and J by 0 bases, with 10 bases left in between. Germline CDR1 LNHDA, CDR2 SQIVND (reference sequence). This CDR3 comprises 15 residues. CDR3 residues: CASSRSGDSYNEQFF. Here the CDR3 DNA reads TGTGCCAGTAGTAGGAGCGGAGACTCCTACAATGAGCAGTTCTTC. Together with reference TRBV19 and TRBJ2-1, the CDR3 gives the full variable domain: DGGITQSPKYLFRKEGQNVTLSCEQNLNHDAMYWYRQDPGQGLRLIYYSQIVNDFQKGDIAEGYSVSREKKESFPLTVTSAQKNPTAFYLCASSRSGDSYNEQFFGPGTRLTVL.

This chain uses TRBV7-9 with TRBJ2-4, with D possibly TRBD2 on 6 matching bases. Per the germline V gene, CDR1 is SEHNR and CDR2 is FQNEAQ (reference sequence). With 8 bases removed from V and 6 bases from J, the gap between germline ends came to 11 bases. This CDR3 comprises 12 residues. As DNA, the CDR3 is TGTGCCAGCGGGGGAGGTGGAAACATTCAGTACTTC. Protein product: CASGGGGNIQYF. Full variable domain (remainder filled in from reference TRBV7-9 and TRBJ2-4): DTGVSQNPRHKITKRGQNVTFRCDPISEHNRLYWYRQTLGQGPEFLTYFQNEAQLEKSRLLSDRFSAERPKGSFSTLEIQRTEQGDSAMYLCASGGGGNIQYFGAGTRLSVL.

The chain combines TRBV14 with TRBJ2-5, with D unresolved. Trimming shortened V by 1 base and J by 4 bases, and 7 bases separated the two germline ends. Germline values: CDR1 SGHDN, CDR2 FVKESK. The CDR3 runs to 13 residues. In DNA form, the CDR3 reads TGTGCCAGCAGCCAAGGATGGGCAGAGACCCAGTACTTC. Its protein product is CASSQGWAETQYF.

The gene calls are TRBV7-2 and TRBJ2-2; a possible D gene is TRBD1 (6 bases). The germline gives CDR1 SGHTA, CDR2 FQGNSA. This CDR3 region has 15 residues. Trimming stripped 1 base from V and 5 bases from J, with 11 bases between. The CDR3 is CASSLVGQGTGELFF. The CDR3 coding sequence is TGTGCCAGCAGCTTAGTAGGGCAGGGGACCGGGGAGCTGTTTTTT.